Each of the 8 T cell receptor beta chains below was sequenced from the same sample in a study of T cell changes during pregnancy in multiple sclerosis. The repertoire was sequenced with immunoSEQ multiplex PCR; TCRdb's copy has only in-frame clones and lacks some. This table has approximately 47,000 clones, 94% appearing once. The specimen comprised CD4+ T cells from peripheral blood mononuclear cells, sampled in the first trimester of pregnancy. These receptor sequences come from a female donor with multiple sclerosis, enrolled in a pregnancy study.

The chain has TRBV10-1 and TRBJ2-3; 8 bases map to TRBD2. After removal of 5 bases from V and 5 bases from J, the junction contained 9 bases not matched to a gene. CDR1 is WNHNN, CDR2 SYGVQD, per germline (reference sequence). This CDR3 contains 15 residues. CDR3 sequence (DNA): TGCGCCAGCAGTCCCATAGCGGGGCGGGAAGATACGCAGTATTTT. As protein: CASSPIAGREDTQYF.

The V and J genes are TRBV6-5 and TRBJ1-2, with 8 bases identical to TRBD1. The germline V gene encodes CDR1 MNHEY and CDR2 SVGAGI. V shed 5 bases and J 8 bases; nucleotides not matched to a gene: 4. CDR3 length: 12 residues. CDR3 in DNA: TGTGCCAGCAGTAAACAGGGGGGGGGCTACACCTTC. Translation gives CASSKQGGGYTF.

The rearrangement joins TRBV11-2 to TRBJ2-3, with D possibly matching TRBD1 (6 bases). Trimming shortened V by 0 bases and J by 0 bases, and 10 bases separated the two germline ends. Germline-derived CDR1 and CDR2 are SGHAT and FQNNGV. CDR3 length: 16 amino acids. The CDR3 DNA sequence: TGTGCCAGCAGCTTAGAGGGGACAACTAGCACAGATACGCAGTATTTT. It encodes CASSLEGTTSTDTQYF.

The chain employs TRBV30 and TRBJ2-7; D is unclear. The CDR3 covers 12 residues. V was pared by 7 bases and J by 9 bases, with 19 bases between. The V gene's germline CDR1 is GTSNPN and CDR2 SVGIG (reference sequence). The CDR3 DNA is TGTGCCTCCTCGGTGGATGCGGTGGTGCAGTACTTC. It is translated as CASSVDAVVQYF.

The chain has TRBV19 and TRBJ2-5; D is perhaps TRBD1 (6 bases). Trimming left V 5 bases short and J 0 bases short, with 16 bases between. The CDR3 has 16 residues. Germline CDR1 and CDR2: LNHDA and SQIVND (reference sequence). CDR3 nucleotides: TGTGCCAGTAGTTTTGTGGGACAAACGCACCAAGAGACCCAGTACTTC. It is translated as CASSFVGQTHQETQYF.

This sequence joins TRBV29-1 and TRBJ2-2, with D perhaps matching TRBD1 (6 bases). CDR1 is SQVTM, CDR2 ANQGSEA, per germline. The CDR3 totals 12 residues. The ends were cut back, 5 bases at V and 4 bases at J, with 8 bases in the middle. Here the CDR3 DNA reads TGCAGCGTTACAGGGATCACCGGGGAGCTGTTTTTT. This codes for CSVTGITGELFF.

The chain joins TRBV27 to TRBJ2-3, with TRBD2 matching over 14 bases. Trimming cost V 2 bases and J 2 bases; bases outside gene matches: 6. CDR1 and CDR2 from the germline V gene are MNHEY and SMNVEV (reference sequence). CDR3 size: 18 residues. The CDR3: CASSLLRLAGGPTDTQYF. CDR3 coding DNA: TGTGCCAGCAGTTTACTGAGACTAGCGGGGGGGCCCACAGATACGCAGTATTTT.

This clone was counted once. V and J are TRBV6-6 and TRBJ1-1; D is undetermined. Germline-derived CDR1 and CDR2 are MNHNY and SVGAGI (reference sequence). V was clipped by 5 bases and J by 11 bases, with 12 bases between them. This CDR3 spans 11 amino acids. CDR3 sequence: CASSLAGMAFF. The CDR3 DNA is TGTGCCAGCAGTCTCGCGGGGATGGCTTTCTTT.